A selection of T cell receptor beta chains follows, all from one sample in a study of CD8 T cells in ankylosing spondylitis. TCRdb used MiXCR to reprocess the 5' RACE reads, holding one entry per CDR3 protein. This sample has about 160,000 distinct CDR3 sequences, with approximately 10% found just once. Sequences were obtained from blood, either unsorted or a sorted T cell fraction (not recorded which). These TCRs come from a female donor with ankylosing spondylitis or in good health (not recorded which). CDR3s include the opening cysteine and the closing phenylalanine or tryptophan. A D gene is named only where the DNA matches it firmly. Clone size is shown for a subset of rows, as once, few, many or a class of expanded clone.

D gene	V gene	J gene	clone size	CDR3 protein	CDR3 DNA
.	TRBV27	TRBJ2-1	.	CASSLSEVFPYNEQFF	TGTGCCAGCAGTTTATCGGAAGTCTTTCCCTACAATGAGCAGTTCTTC
.	TRBV11-3	TRBJ1-1	many	CASSLRVEAEAFF	TGTGCCAGCAGCTTAAGGGTTGAAGCTGAAGCTTTCTTT
TRBD2	TRBV5-1	TRBJ2-1	many	CASSLGGRVPYNEQFF	TGCGCCAGCAGCTTGGGCGGGAGAGTACCCTACAATGAGCAGTTCTTC
.	TRBV27	TRBJ1-5	many	CASSYSPTSGPQHF	TGTGCCAGCAGCTATTCACCAACCAGCGGACCCCAGCATTTT
.	TRBV4-1	TRBJ2-7	few	CASSQEGGWTEGVREQYF	TGCGCCAGCAGCCAAGAAGGCGGGTGGACGGAGGGGGTCCGGGAGCAGTACTTC
.	TRBV5-1	TRBJ2-4	.	CASSLDGGIQYF	TGCGCCAGCAGCTTGGACGGCGGCATTCAGTACTTC
.	TRBV28	TRBJ2-5	few	CASSFVGWETQYF	TGTGCCAGCAGTTTTGTGGGTTGGGAGACCCAGTACTTC
TRBD2	TRBV4-2	TRBJ2-3	.	CASSQARGASTDTQYF	TGTGCCAGCAGCCAAGCGCGGGGGGCGAGCACAGATACGCAGTATTTT
.	TRBV27	TRBJ2-1	many	CASSLGHEQFF	TGTGCCAGCAGTTTGGGCCATGAGCAGTTCTTC
TRBD1	TRBV27	TRBJ1-4	few	CASTPTGGSEKLFF	TGTGCCAGCACCCCGACAGGGGGAAGTGAAAAACTGTTTTTT
TRBD1	TRBV5-6	TRBJ1-1	.	CASSKGQFTEAFF	TGTGCCAGCAGCAAGGGACAGTTCACTGAAGCTTTCTTT
.	TRBV28	TRBJ2-2	many	CASSFSEGRGTGELFF	TGTGCCAGCAGTTTTTCGGAGGGCCGTGGCACCGGGGAGCTGTTTTTT
.	TRBV12-3/TRBV12-4	TRBJ1-1	.	CASRSGEGWEAFF	TGTGCCAGCAGATCAGGGGAAGGATGGGAAGCTTTCTTT
.	TRBV15	TRBJ1-1	.	CATAGGLNTEAFF	TGTGCCACAGCGGGGGGATTAAACACTGAAGCTTTCTTT
.	TRBV28	TRBJ2-7	.	CASSFRQGYEQYF	TGTGCCAGCAGTTTTCGGCAGGGCTACGAGCAGTACTTC
.	TRBV29-1	TRBJ2-7	many	CSVEGISYEQYF	TGCAGCGTTGAGGGGATTTCCTACGAGCAGTACTTC
TRBD1	TRBV7-9	TRBJ2-1	many	CASSSDRDEQFF	TGTGCCAGCAGCTCAGACAGGGATGAGCAGTTCTTC
TRBD2	TRBV14	TRBJ2-7	few	CASSQDSGRYEQYF	TGTGCCAGCAGCCAAGATAGCGGGAGATACGAGCAGTACTTC
.	TRBV2	TRBJ1-1	.	CASSESVNTEAFF	TGTGCCAGCAGTGAATCAGTGAACACTGAAGCTTTCTTT
TRBD1	TRBV5-1	TRBJ1-2	.	CASSAGTGINYGYTF	TGCGCCAGCAGCGCCGGGACAGGGATTAACTATGGCTACACCTTC